A single sample is the source of the 5 T cell receptor beta chains below, sequenced in a study of identical twins. TCRdb processed the 5' RACE reads anew with MiXCR; each CDR3 protein has one entry. The sample carries about 470,000 distinct CDR3 sequences, 20% to 25% recorded once. This sample also appeared in a second study, on T cells expressing NK-cell markers.

Source material: CD4+ T cells sorted from blood. These receptors originate from a woman between 18 and 29 years old in good health.

The chain recombines TRBV6-1 with TRBJ2-3, with a tentative D call TRBD1 (6 bases). CDR3 length equals 14 residues. The ends were cut back, 6 bases at V and 2 bases at J, with 12 bases in the middle. Germline V gene lookup returns CDR1 MNHNS and CDR2 SASEGT. The CDR3 is CASRWTDHTDTQYF. CDR3 in DNA: TGTGCCAGCAGATGGACAGATCACACAGATACGCAGTATTTT.

The chain couples TRBV29-1 to TRBJ1-2; a weak D match, TRBD1 (5 bases). The V and J ends lost 2 bases and 8 bases respectively, with 18 bases between them. Germline V lookup: CDR1 SQVTM, CDR2 ANQGSEA. The CDR3 covers 14 residues. In DNA, the CDR3 is TGCAGCGTTGAAATATCCCGGGACCCCGAAGGCTACACCTTC. The encoded protein is CSVEISRDPEGYTF. Full variable domain (remainder filled in from reference TRBV29-1 and TRBJ1-2): SAVISQKPSRDICQRGTSLTIQCQVDSQVTMMFWYRQQPGQSLTLIATANQGSEATYESGFVIDKFPISRPNLTFSTLTVSNMSPEDSSIYLCSVEISRDPEGYTFGSGTRLTVV.

This clonotype has only a few counts. This chain joins TRBV10-3 and TRBJ2-2, with D perhaps matching TRBD2 (5 bases). V lost 3 bases and J 0 bases, leaving 8 bases between the germline ends. Germline V gene sequence: CDR1 ENHRY, CDR2 SYGVKD. The CDR3 sequence is 15 residues long. The chain's CDR3 is CAISDGVTNTGELFF. In DNA, the CDR3 is TGTGCCATCAGTGACGGGGTAACGAACACCGGGGAGCTGTTTTTT.

This clonotype was found a few times. V is TRBV5-1 and J is TRBJ2-5; TRBD2 matches at 7 bases. CDR3 length: 16 amino acids. With 3 bases clipped from V and 1 base from J, the junction kept 9 bases outside the gene matches. Germline values: CDR1 SGHRS, CDR2 YFSETQ. The CDR3 coding sequence is TGCGCCAGCAGCTCTGGTGCGGGAGCCGTCCAAGAGACCCAGTACTTC. Its protein is CASSSGAGAVQETQYF.

This clonotype came up a few times. This chain connects TRBV20-1 to TRBJ2-7; no definite D call. With 4 bases removed from V and 1 base from J, the gap between germline ends came to 14 bases. Germline V CDR1 and CDR2: DFQATT, SNEGSKA (reference sequence). CDR3 size: 14 residues. The CDR3 region is CSANRAGLSYEQYF. The CDR3 nucleotides are TGCAGTGCTAATCGCGCAGGCCTATCCTACGAGCAGTACTTC.